The source of this T cell receptor (beta chain) is a study of blood T cell repertoires in COVID-19. Overall study context: The recovered donors of Cohort 3 showed two negative PCRs, clearance, or symptom resolution. Samples representing acute and convalescent COVID-19 were sourced from the United States, Italy and Spain.

Authors' processing steps: The assay estimated nucleated cells by amplifying reference gene primers. TCRdb's copy holds only in-frame clones and misses some; the assay was immunoSEQ multiplex PCR. V, J and clone size were drawn from that table, and D and trimming were deduced from the DNA. The sample yields a few hundred thousand clones, around 90% seen once. CDR3 length equals 14 residues. Germline CDR1 is MDHEN and CDR2 is SYDVKM. Trimming left V 7 bases short and J 4 bases short, with 15 bases between. Participant-reported clinical history was the basis for cohort assignment. The sequence was obtained from a woman aged 55-69 years in a cohort exposed to, infected with or recovered from COVID-19 (not recorded which). Sequencing input: PBMCs or T cells enriched from blood (not recorded which). V gene TRBV28 combines with J gene TRBJ2-3; tentative D call: TRBD1 (6 bases). CDR3 region: CASTPSDRADTQYF. CDR3 DNA: TGTGCCAGCACCCCCTCGGACAGAGCAGATACGCAGTATTTT.